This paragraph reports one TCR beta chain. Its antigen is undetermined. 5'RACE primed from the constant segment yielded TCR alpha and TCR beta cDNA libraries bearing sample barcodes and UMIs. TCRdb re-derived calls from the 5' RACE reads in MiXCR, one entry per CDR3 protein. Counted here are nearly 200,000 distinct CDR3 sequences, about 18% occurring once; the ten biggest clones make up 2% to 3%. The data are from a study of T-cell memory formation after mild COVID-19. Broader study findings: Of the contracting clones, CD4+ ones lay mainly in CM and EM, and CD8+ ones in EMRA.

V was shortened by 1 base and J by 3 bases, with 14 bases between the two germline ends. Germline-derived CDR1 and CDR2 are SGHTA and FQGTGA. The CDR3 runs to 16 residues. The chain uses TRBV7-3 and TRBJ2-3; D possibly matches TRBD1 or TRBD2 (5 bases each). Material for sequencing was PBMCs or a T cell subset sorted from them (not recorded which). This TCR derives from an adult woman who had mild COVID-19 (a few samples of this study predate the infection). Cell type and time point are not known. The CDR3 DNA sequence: TGTGCCAGCAGCTTAATTGGGGGAGTGGGGACAGATACGCAGTATTTT. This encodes CASSLIGGVGTDTQYF.